Following are 25 T cell receptor beta chains from one sample sequenced in a study of T cell repertoires in cytomegalovirus infection. TCRdb itself ran the reads through MiXCR, one entry per CDR3 protein. The data contain a few hundred thousand distinct CDR3 sequences, about a sixth of them singletons. Sequenced sample: PBMCs. Receptors originate from a human donor in good health (CMV status not recorded). Some clones in this sample may be carry-over from other donors' samples.

At least ten counts were recorded for this clonotype. The CDR3 here is CASSQGLAGGTNDNEQFF. The CDR3, as DNA: TGTGCCAGTAGTCAGGGACTAGCGGGGGGAACAAACGACAATGAGCAGTTCTTC. The chain links TRBV19 to TRBJ2-1; 15 bases map to TRBD2. CDR3 length: 18 amino acids. V trimming: 5 bases; J trimming: 5 bases; junction bases outside the gene matches: 10. CDR1 and CDR2 (germline): LNHDA, SQIVND (reference sequence).

The rearrangement links TRBV6-6 to TRBJ2-7, with a possible D match to TRBD2 (7 bases). CDR1 is MNHNY, CDR2 SVGAGI, per germline (reference sequence). Trimming cost V 7 bases and J 5 bases, with 15 bases left between them. The CDR3 totals 13 residues. The CDR3 DNA reads TGTGCCAGCATCCCACCGGGGGGCGACGAGCAGTACTTC. It codes for CASIPPGGDEQYF.

This clonotype was recorded at least ten times. The chain joins TRBV10-3 to TRBJ2-1; TRBD2 matches at 9 bases. Germline assignment: CDR1 ENHRY and CDR2 SYGVKD. CDR3 size: 16 residues. V trimming: 2 bases; J trimming: 6 bases; junction bases outside the gene matches: 8. The CDR3 region is CAISETVAGAFNEQFF. The CDR3 DNA sequence: TGTGCCATCAGTGAGACTGTAGCGGGGGCCTTCAATGAGCAGTTCTTC.

For this clonotype: A much larger clone lies a single base off, so this may be a read error. DNA for the CDR3: TGTGCCAGCAGCTACCGGGACAGGCCCTATAAATCACCCCTCCACTTT. Translation: CASSYRDRPYKSPLHF. The chain combines TRBV7-4 with TRBJ1-6, with TRBD1 matching over 8 bases. In germline, CDR1 is SGHVT, CDR2 SQSDAQ. The CDR3 extends over 16 amino acids.

This clonotype was observed many times. The chain joins TRBV7-2 to TRBJ1-1; D call uncertain. Trimming stripped 5 bases from V and 4 bases from J, with 8 bases between. The CDR3 runs 12 residues. Per the germline V gene, CDR1 is SGHTA and CDR2 is FQGNSA. CDR3 nucleotides: TGTGCCAGCAGCCCTCGTAGCACTGAAGCTTTCTTT. This sequence encodes CASSPRSTEAFF.

In this sample, this clonotype turned up many times. This chain links TRBV7-2 with TRBJ1-1; TRBD1 aligns across 8 bases. V was clipped by 5 bases and J by 5 bases; unmatched bases: 7. Germline loops: CDR1 SGHTA, CDR2 FQGNSA. The CDR3 extends over 14 amino acids. Written as DNA, the CDR3 is TGTGCCAGCAGCCGCGGACAGGGTGGGACTGAAGCTTTCTTT. Translated, it gives CASSRGQGGTEAFF.

This clonotype came up a few times. This chain uses TRBV12-3 or TRBV12-4 with TRBJ2-5, with D possibly matching TRBD2 (6 bases). The CDR3 runs to 15 residues. V lost 7 bases to trimming and J lost 0 bases, with 15 bases between them. CDR3 nucleotides: TGTGCCAGCACCCCTTATGGGGACTACCAAGAGACCCAGTACTTC. Protein sequence: CASTPYGDYQETQYF.

In nucleotides, the CDR3 is TGTGCCAGCAGTGGGGGGGATAGAGTAACAGATACGCAGTATTTT. The encoded protein is CASSGGDRVTDTQYF. The V call is TRBV9, the J call TRBJ2-3; 7 bases line up with TRBD2. This CDR3 spans 15 amino acids. Germline CDR1 SGDLS, CDR2 YYNGEE. V shed 5 bases and J 3 bases; nucleotides not matched to a gene: 9.

This clonotype occurred a few times. This chain connects TRBV28 to TRBJ2-5; D perhaps matches TRBD2 (6 bases). V was clipped by 1 base and J by 1 base, with 10 bases between them. This CDR3 has 15 residues. Germline V gene lookup returns CDR1 MDHEN and CDR2 SYDVKM. In DNA, the CDR3 is TGTGCCAGCAGTTTATACGGGGGACCCCAAGAGACCCAGTACTTC. Its protein product is CASSLYGGPQETQYF.

V gene TRBV28 combines with J gene TRBJ2-1; 9 bases align to TRBD1. This CDR3 region has 15 residues. CDR1 is MDHEN, CDR2 SYDVKM, per germline. With V trimmed by 5 bases and J by 10 bases, 12 bases remained unmatched. CDR3 bases: TGTGCCAGCAGTCCGGGGACAGGGAGACCCTCGGAGCAGTTCTTC. Translated, it gives CASSPGTGRPSEQFF.

This clonotype was seen at least ten times. The gene calls are TRBV7-9 and TRBJ2-7; a weak D match, TRBD1 (5 bases). V gave up 3 bases and J gave up 3 bases, with 12 bases separating them. The CDR3 length is 14 residues. Per germline, CDR1 SEHNR and CDR2 FQNEAQ (reference sequence). This chain's CDR3 is CASSFGADSYEQYF. The DNA of the CDR3 is TGTGCCAGCAGCTTTGGAGCCGACAGCTACGAGCAGTACTTC.

This clonotype was observed a few times. J is TRBJ2-7 and V is TRBV29-1; TRBD1 or TRBD2 may be the D gene (5 bases each). V lost 5 bases, J lost 0 bases, and 17 bases lay in between. The CDR3 extends over 15 amino acids. Germline-derived CDR1 and CDR2 are SQVTM and ANQGSEA. The CDR3 here is CSVTPGPRSSYEQYF. For the CDR3, the DNA is TGCAGCGTTACACCGGGACCGAGAAGCTCCTACGAGCAGTACTTC.

This chain uses TRBV9 with TRBJ2-6; a possible D gene is TRBD1 (6 bases). CDR1 and CDR2 (germline): SGDLS, YYNGEE. Between the trimmed V and J ends, which lost 0 bases and 6 bases, there was a span of 7 bases. This CDR3 spans 14 amino acids. The CDR3 spells CASSVEGVANVLTF. CDR3 nucleotide sequence: TGTGCCAGCAGCGTAGAGGGGGTGGCCAACGTCCTGACTTTC.

The chain has TRBV2 and TRBJ2-2, with D possibly TRBD2 on 5 matching bases. Per the germline V gene, CDR1 is SNHLY and CDR2 is FYNNEI. The CDR3 loop spans 16 amino acids. V lost 1 base to trimming and J lost 0 bases, with 9 bases between them. The DNA for the CDR3 is TGTGCCAGCAGTGAAGGAGCGGATACGAACACCGGGGAGCTGTTTTTT. Protein product: CASSEGADTNTGELFF.

J is TRBJ2-7 and V is TRBV12-3 or TRBV12-4; 9 positions agree with TRBD1. Trimming at V came to 5 bases and at J to 2 bases, leaving 4 bases not matched to a gene. The length of the CDR3 is 14 residues. In DNA, the CDR3 is TGTGCCAGCAGTGGGGGACAGGGCCCCTACGAGCAGTACTTC. It codes for CASSGGQGPYEQYF.

This clonotype was picked up a small number of times. This chain connects TRBV11-1 to TRBJ1-1, with D hard to call. V lost 4 bases, J lost 4 bases, and 19 bases lay in between. The germline CDR1 and CDR2 sequences are SGHAT and FQDESV (reference sequence). The CDR3 is made up of 16 amino acids. The CDR3 region is CASSSAGISPSTEAFF. The CDR3 bases are TGTGCCAGCAGCTCGGCGGGGATATCTCCGTCCACTGAAGCTTTCTTT.

This clonotype was counted only a few times. The chain combines TRBV2 with TRBJ2-1; D is undetermined. Germline CDR1 is SNHLY and CDR2 is FYNNEI. The CDR3 extends over 13 amino acids. With 1 base removed from V and 4 bases from J, the gap between germline ends came to 5 bases. CDR3 in amino acids: CASSEESYNEQFF. The DNA for the CDR3 is TGTGCCAGCAGTGAAGAGAGTTACAATGAGCAGTTCTTC.

The J gene is TRBJ1-5, the V gene TRBV28; D gene uncertain. The V gene's germline CDR1 is MDHEN and CDR2 SYDVKM. V was shortened by 7 bases and J by 0 bases, with 7 bases between the two germline ends. This CDR3 has 13 amino acids. CDR3: CASKGNSNQPQHF. The CDR3 DNA reads as TGTGCCAGCAAGGGCAATAGCAATCAGCCCCAGCATTTT.

At least ten counts were recorded for this clonotype. The chain joins TRBV7-4 to TRBJ2-3; D ambiguous. Germline assignment: CDR1 SGHVT and CDR2 SQSDAQ. The CDR3 covers 16 residues. V was trimmed by 2 bases and J by 2 bases, leaving 14 bases between them. CDR3 protein: CASSLTRAANTDTQYF. The CDR3, as DNA: TGTGCCAGCAGCTTAACCCGGGCAGCAAACACAGATACGCAGTATTTT.

This clonotype was detected a few times. The CDR3 is CASSLWTSGANVLTF. CDR3 nucleotide sequence: TGTGCCAGCAGCCTATGGACGTCTGGGGCCAACGTCCTGACTTTC. The genes are TRBV12-3 or TRBV12-4 and TRBJ2-6; D is ambiguous. V was clipped by 6 bases and J by 1 base, with 10 bases between them. CDR3 length: 15 amino acids.

This clonotype was seen at least ten times. The chain is built from TRBV11-1 and TRBJ1-2, with TRBD1 matching 8 bases. Germline assignment: CDR1 SGHAT and CDR2 FQDESV (reference sequence). V lost 5 bases to trimming and J lost 4 bases; unmatched junction nucleotides: 6. This CDR3 contains 14 residues. The CDR3 DNA sequence: TGTGCCAGCAGCGTTGGACAGGGTATCTATGGCTACACCTTC. It yields the protein CASSVGQGIYGYTF.

The rearrangement uses TRBV24-1 and TRBJ1-4; TRBD1 aligns across 8 bases. V was clipped by 2 bases and J by 7 bases; unmatched bases: 2. The germline gives CDR1 KGHDR, CDR2 SFDVKD. The CDR3 has 14 residues. In nucleotides, the CDR3 is TGTGCCACCAGTGATTCAGGGGGCGGTGAAAAACTGTTTTTT. It translates to CATSDSGGGEKLFF.

This clonotype was counted at least ten times. The chain joins TRBV7-2 to TRBJ1-1; no clear D gene. Looked up from germline, CDR1 is SGHTA and CDR2 is FQGNSA. The CDR3 runs to 16 residues. Trimming took 1 base from V and 4 from J, leaving 16 bases between them. CDR3 in DNA: TGTGCCAGCAGCTTAGTGCGGATGTCGGGCTTCACTGAAGCTTTCTTT. Translating gives CASSLVRMSGFTEAFF.

There are a few counts of this clonotype. This chain joins TRBV2 and TRBJ1-1; TRBD1 might be the D (6 bases). Trimming cost V 8 bases and J 1 base, with 11 bases left between them. Germline assignment: CDR1 SNHLY and CDR2 FYNNEI. This CDR3 is built from 13 residues. CDR3 sequence (DNA): TGTGCCAGCTTAAAACAGGGGAACACTGAAGCTTTCTTT. It codes for CASLKQGNTEAFF.

V and J are TRBV4-3 and TRBJ2-3; D is unclear. CDR1 is LGHNA, CDR2 YSLEER, per germline. With 0 bases removed from V and 2 bases from J, the gap between germline ends came to 9 bases. This CDR3 is built from 15 residues. CDR3 coding DNA: TGCGCCAGCAGCCAAGATTTTCGGACCACAGATACGCAGTATTTT. It translates to CASSQDFRTTDTQYF.